The 23 T cell receptor beta chains below were found in one sample sequenced in a study of T cells in Graves' hyperthyroidism and ophthalmopathy. RNA transcripts yielded amplified TCR beta CDR3 regions. HTBI primers were used for first-round RT-PCR of the TCR CDR3. TCRdb passed the multiplex PCR reads through MiXCR, listing each CDR3 protein once. Of under 350,000 distinct CDR3 sequences listed, roughly a fifth were seen once; the top ten hold around 48%. Sample: blood. The receptors were sampled from a woman aged 50 to 65 with Graves' hyperthyroidism.

This clonotype showed up many times. The chain is built from TRBV5-5 and TRBJ1-1; D is unresolved. V gave up 0 bases and J gave up 5 bases, with 11 bases separating them. The CDR3 length is 14 residues. Germline V CDR1 and CDR2: SGHKS, YYEKEE (reference sequence). The CDR3 sequence is CASSLEEGRTEAFF. The CDR3, as DNA: TGTGCCAGCAGCTTGGAGGAGGGTCGAACTGAAGCTTTCTTT.

This clonotype was observed many times. The genes are TRBV29-1 and TRBJ2-7; 12 positions agree with TRBD1. CDR1 SQVTM and CDR2 ANQGSEA come from the germline V gene. The trim removed 3 bases at V and 8 bases at J, leaving 8 bases unmatched. This CDR3 spans 14 amino acids. The CDR3 DNA reads as TGCAGCGTTGATAATGCCGGGACAGGGGGCCAGCAGTACTTC. Its translation: CSVDNAGTGGQQYF.

V and J are TRBV27 and TRBJ1-2, with TRBD1 identical over 7 bases. The junction had 25 bases not matched to a gene; V was cut back by 4 bases and J by 5 bases. Per the germline V gene, CDR1 is MNHEY and CDR2 is SMNVEV (reference sequence). The CDR3 contains 20 residues. The CDR3, as DNA: TGTGCCAGCAGTTCTATCACAGGGGATCGATACGGTCTCCTTGGGTATGGCTACACCTTC. Translation gives CASSSITGDRYGLLGYGYTF.

The V and J genes are TRBV3-1 and TRBJ2-7, with a tentative D call TRBD2 (5 bases). The V end lost 6 bases, the J end lost 6 bases, and 18 bases lay between the germline ends. The CDR3 contains 14 residues. Germline values: CDR1 LGHDT, CDR2 YNNKEL (reference sequence). This CDR3 is CASRRGEGEVEQYF. The CDR3 nucleotides are TGTGCCAGCAGGCGCGGCGAGGGAGAGGTCGAGCAGTACTTC.

This clonotype appeared many times. V gene TRBV11-2 combines with J gene TRBJ1-1; 7 bases line up with TRBD1. V shed 6 bases, J shed 6 bases, and the junction held 13 bases outside the gene matches. This CDR3 has 15 residues. Germline CDR1 reads SGHAT; CDR2 reads FQNNGV. Here the CDR3 reads CASSLRDSSVPEAFF. The CDR3 region has the DNA TGTGCCAGCAGTTTGAGGGACAGTTCGGTCCCTGAAGCTTTCTTT.

On this clonotype: This may stem from a read error, because a much larger clone lies one nucleotide away. J is TRBJ2-3 and V is TRBV11-3; TRBD1 might be the D (6 bases). Germline assignment: CDR1 SGHNT and CDR2 YENEEA. CDR3 length: 14 amino acids. The chain's CDR3 is CASSQGMGANTQCF. The CDR3 bases are TGTGCCAGCAGCCAAGGAATGGGGGCGAATACGCAGTGTTTT.

Many counts were recorded for this clonotype. The chain joins TRBV28 to TRBJ2-2; D remains unclear. CDR3 length equals 13 residues. The V end lost 6 bases, the J end lost 4 bases, and 9 bases lay between the germline ends. Germline CDR1 is MDHEN and CDR2 is SYDVKM. CDR3 nucleotide sequence: TGTGCCAGCAGGATCACGGGCACCGGGGAGCTGTTTTTT. The encoded protein is CASRITGTGELFF.

This clonotype was seen a few times. This chain links TRBV7-6 with TRBJ2-1; 12 nucleotides agree with TRBD2. V shed 1 base, J shed 8 bases, and the junction held 3 bases outside the gene matches. This CDR3 contains 15 residues. From germline, CDR1 is SGHVS and CDR2 FNYEAQ. The CDR3 sequence is CASSLETSGSYEQFF. The CDR3 nucleotides read TGTGCCAGCAGCTTAGAGACTAGCGGGAGCTATGAGCAGTTCTTC.

The V call is TRBV20-1, the J call TRBJ1-1, with TRBD1 as a possible D gene (5 bases). Trimming cost V 6 bases and J 1 base, with 15 bases left between them. The germline V gene has CDR1 DFQATT and CDR2 SNEGSKA (reference sequence). This CDR3 spans 14 amino acids. The CDR3: CSALGGGSNTEAFF. The CDR3 DNA reads TGCAGTGCACTTGGGGGGGGATCGAACACTGAAGCTTTCTTT.

This clonotype was recorded at least ten times. The chain has TRBV28 and TRBJ1-1, with D unclear. The V and J ends lost 6 bases and 11 bases respectively, with 19 bases between them. The CDR3 runs 13 residues. CDR1 is MDHEN and CDR2 is SYDVKM in the germline V gene. The CDR3: CASSSKRRLGAFF. The CDR3 region has the DNA TGTGCCAGCAGCTCGAAGAGGCGCCTAGGCGCTTTCTTT. Based on the CDR3 plus reference TRBV28 and TRBJ1-1, the full variable domain is DVKVTQSSRYLVKRTGEKVFLECVQDMDHENMFWYRQDPGLGLRLIYFSYDVKMKEKGDIPEGYSVSREKKERFSLILESASTNQTSMYLCASSSKRRLGAFFGQGTRLTVV.

This clonotype was recorded many times. This chain joins TRBV3-1 and TRBJ1-1; no firm D call. CDR3 length: 13 amino acids. V was shortened by 4 bases and J by 1 base, with 7 bases between the two germline ends. Germline V gene sequence: CDR1 LGHDT, CDR2 YNNKEL (reference sequence). CDR3 bases: TGTGCCAGCAGCCTGAACAAGAACACTGAAGCTTTCTTT. The encoded protein is CASSLNKNTEAFF.

The V call is TRBV2, the J call TRBJ1-2; the D gene is possibly TRBD1 (6 bases). Looked up from germline, CDR1 is SNHLY and CDR2 is FYNNEI. CDR3 size: 15 residues. V dropped 6 bases and J dropped 4 bases, with 18 bases sitting between them. The DNA of the CDR3 is TGTGCCAGCAGGGGTGGGGGCCGGAGGGGCTATGGCTACACCTTC. This encodes CASRGGGRRGYGYTF.

This clonotype was picked up many times. The chain is built from TRBV7-3 and TRBJ2-1; TRBD2 matches at 7 bases. With 1 base clipped from V and 0 bases from J, the junction kept 6 bases outside the gene matches. CDR3 length: 17 amino acids. Germline-derived CDR1 and CDR2 are SGHTA and FQGTGA. The CDR3, as DNA: TGTGCCAGCAGCTTAAGGGGAGGGCCGAGCTCCTACAATGAGCAGTTCTTC. This codes for CASSLRGGPSSYNEQFF.

This sequence joins TRBV5-1 and TRBJ2-2, with D unresolved. CDR1 is SGHRS and CDR2 is YFSETQ in the germline V gene. V lost 2 bases to trimming and J lost 3 bases, with 8 bases between them. The CDR3 spans 14 residues. CDR3 DNA sequence: TGCGCCAGCAGCTTCGCCCAATACACCGGGGAGCTGTTTTTT. Its translation is CASSFAQYTGELFF.

This clonotype showed up many times. The V call is TRBV12-3 or TRBV12-4, the J call TRBJ2-1, with D uncertain. The V and J ends lost 6 bases and 3 bases respectively, with 18 bases between them. This CDR3 has 16 amino acids. Here the CDR3 reads CASSPLALSYYNEQFF. Here the CDR3 DNA reads TGTGCCAGCAGCCCGCTTGCTCTCTCATACTACAATGAGCAGTTCTTC.

There are a few counts of this clonotype. The chain couples TRBV5-1 to TRBJ2-3; 9 bases align to TRBD1. CDR1 and CDR2 from the germline V gene are SGHRS and YFSETQ. The V and J ends lost 2 bases and 0 bases, in that order; junction bases with no gene match: 7. The length of the CDR3 is 17 residues. The CDR3, as DNA: TGCGCCAGCAGCTTTTCCCGGGACAGGGCTAGCACAGATACGCAGTATTTT. Translated, it gives CASSFSRDRASTDTQYF. Full variable domain (missing parts from reference TRBV5-1 and TRBJ2-3): KAGVTQTPRYLIKTRGQQVTLSCSPISGHRSVSWYQQTPGQGLQFLFEYFSETQRNKGNFPGRFSGRQFSNSRSEMNVSTLELGDSALYLCASSFSRDRASTDTQYFGPGTRLTVL.

J is TRBJ2-7 and V is TRBV27, with 8 bases that match TRBD2. The CDR3 has 15 amino acids. Losses at the gene ends were 6 bases for V and 2 bases for J; bases not matched to a gene: 9. Per germline, CDR1 MNHEY and CDR2 SMNVEV (reference sequence). CDR3 coding DNA: TGTGCCAGCAGCCTTGGCGGGGGGCTCACCTACGAGCAGTACTTC. Translation gives CASSLGGGLTYEQYF.

This clonotype was observed at least ten times. The rearrangement links TRBV27 to TRBJ2-1, with 10 bases fitting TRBD2. Germline CDR1 MNHEY, CDR2 SMNVEV (reference sequence). With V trimmed by 5 bases and J by 6 bases, 7 bases remained unmatched. The CDR3 spans 15 residues. This chain's CDR3 is CASSTPAGGSNEQFF. The CDR3 coding sequence is TGTGCCAGCAGTACCCCAGCGGGAGGGAGCAATGAGCAGTTCTTC.

Comments on this clonotype: A read error may be the cause here, since a much bigger clone is one base away. The chain recombines TRBV5-6 with TRBJ1-5, with D possibly being TRBD1 (5 bases). Germline CDR1 and CDR2: SGHDT and YYEEEE. This CDR3 has 17 residues. The ends were cut back, 0 bases at V and 3 bases at J, with 16 bases in the middle. The CDR3, as DNA: TGTGCCAGCAGCTTGGGGTTACTTGGGGCTGACAATCAGCCCCAGCATTTT. Protein sequence: CASSLGLLGADNQPQHF.

This clonotype showed up many times. The chain couples TRBV20-1 to TRBJ2-5, with D unresolved. This CDR3 has 14 amino acids. V was clipped by 1 base and J by 2 bases, with 11 bases between them. CDR1 is DFQATT, CDR2 SNEGSKA, per germline (reference sequence). The DNA of the CDR3 is TGCAGTGCTAGAGTGTCGACGTTACAAGAGACCCAGTACTTC. Residues: CSARVSTLQETQYF.

This clonotype showed up many times. The chain links TRBV6-1 to TRBJ2-1, with 12 bases that match TRBD1. This CDR3 spans 16 amino acids. Trimming took 5 bases from V and 8 from J; bases not matched to a gene: 10. Looked up from germline, CDR1 is MNHNS and CDR2 is SASEGT. The CDR3: CASSYQGDRGHDEQFF. CDR3 bases: TGTGCCAGCAGTTACCAAGGGGACAGGGGGCACGATGAGCAGTTCTTC.

With respect to this clonotype: A single base separates this from a much larger clone, so it may be a read error. This chain links TRBV5-1 with TRBJ2-1; TRBD2 agrees at 14 bases. The CDR3 sequence is 16 residues long. V lost 2 bases to trimming and J lost 9 bases; unmatched junction nucleotides: 7. The germline V gene encodes CDR1 SGHRS and CDR2 YFSETQ. CDR3 bases: TGCGCCAGCAGCTTCGAGACTAGCGGGAGGGCCAGTGAGCAGTTCTTC. Translation: CASSFETSGRASEQFF.

This clonotype was detected only a few times. The V and J genes are TRBV12-3 or TRBV12-4 and TRBJ1-3; D possibly corresponds to TRBD1 (5 bases). Trimming left V 7 bases short and J 5 bases short, with 18 bases between. The CDR3 has 15 residues. CDR3 in amino acids: CASTRPQGERNTIYF. The DNA of the CDR3 is TGTGCCAGCACCCGCCCCCAGGGAGAAAGAAACACCATATATTTT.